The 28 T cell receptor beta chains below were found in one sample sequenced in a study of CD8+CD57+ T cells in acquired aplastic anemia. Profiles of TCR beta VDJ and CDR3 were generated from a genomic DNA template. TCRdb re-called the reads with MiXCR, one entry per CDR3 protein. The data contain some 290,000 distinct CDR3 sequences, roughly three fifths of them singletons. The sequencing input was sorted CD4+, CD8+, or CD8+CD57+ T cells (not recorded which) from PBMCs. These receptors all stem from a human donor with severe aplastic anemia or a healthy control (not recorded which).

In its sample, this clonotype was seen once. This rearrangement joins TRBV4-2 to TRBJ1-1, with D unclear. Germline V gene lookup returns CDR1 LGHNA and CDR2 YNFKEQ. The CDR3 is made up of 13 amino acids. The V end was cut by 0 bases, the J end by 11 bases, with 13 bases between. The CDR3 spells CASSQEEAGLAFF. The CDR3 DNA follows: TGTGCCAGCAGCCAAGAGGAGGCGGGCCTGGCTTTCTTT.

The V call is TRBV19, the J call TRBJ2-5, with D perhaps matching TRBD1 or TRBD2 (6 bases each). The V and J ends lost 7 bases and 4 bases respectively, with 34 bases between them. This CDR3 has 20 amino acids. CDR1 and CDR2 (germline): LNHDA, SQIVND (reference sequence). The CDR3: CASKMDSLRAGGRAPETQYF. The DNA for the CDR3 is TGTGCCAGTAAGATGGACAGTTTACGGGCCGGGGGCAGGGCTCCAGAGACCCAGTACTTC.

V usage is TRBV7-8 and J usage is TRBJ1-6, with 7 positions matching TRBD1. The CDR3 has 14 residues. V lost 5 bases and J lost 7; bases outside the gene matches: 5. Germline V gene lookup returns CDR1 SGHVS and CDR2 FQNEAQ. CDR3 in amino acids: CASSNGTENSPLHF. The CDR3 DNA sequence: TGTGCCAGCAGCAATGGGACAGAGAATTCACCCCTCCACTTT.

This clonotype was recorded many times. The chain joins TRBV12-3 or TRBV12-4 to TRBJ1-6; D might be TRBD1 (6 bases). There are 14 residues in the CDR3. Trimming removed 5 bases at V and 10 bases at J, with 15 bases between. In DNA, the CDR3 is TGTGCCAGCAGTCCCCTCAGGGGCGGGTCACCCCTCCACTTT. Protein product: CASSPLRGGSPLHF.

This clonotype has at least ten counts. This rearrangement joins TRBV13 to TRBJ2-1; the D is unclear. Looked up from germline, CDR1 is PRHDT and CDR2 is FYEKMQ (reference sequence). The V and J ends lost 1 base and 8 bases respectively, with 6 bases between them. The CDR3 extends over 12 amino acids. CDR3 loop: CASSLEWDEQFF. CDR3 coding DNA: TGTGCCAGCAGCTTAGAGTGGGATGAGCAGTTCTTC.

The chain employs TRBV5-4 and TRBJ1-2; 8 bases map to TRBD1. The CDR3 is 15 residues long. After removal of 0 bases from V and 4 bases from J, the junction contained 5 bases not matched to a gene. Germline V CDR1 and CDR2: SGHNT, YYREEE (reference sequence). In DNA form, the CDR3 reads TGTGCCAGCAGCTTGGGACAGGGGAAGTTCTATGGCTACACCTTC. It codes for CASSLGQGKFYGYTF. The whole variable domain, remainder taken from reference TRBV5-4 and TRBJ1-2, is ETGVTQSPTHLIKTRGQQVTLRCSSQSGHNTVSWYQQALGQGPQFIFQYYREEENGRGNFPPRFSGLQFPNYSSELNVNALELDDSALYLCASSLGQGKFYGYTFGSGTRLTVV.

The V call is TRBV19, the J call TRBJ1-1; no firm D call. The CDR3 runs to 14 residues. The V gene lost 6 bases and the J gene lost 3 bases, with 14 bases spanning the gap. Per germline, CDR1 LNHDA and CDR2 SQIVND (reference sequence). CDR3 protein: CASSLGGRYTEAFF. CDR3 in DNA: TGTGCCAGTAGCTTGGGTGGGAGGTACACTGAAGCTTTCTTT.

In this sample, this clonotype turned up a few times. The rearrangement joins TRBV20-1 to TRBJ2-3; D is uncertain. The V gene's germline CDR1 is DFQATT and CDR2 SNEGSKA (reference sequence). The V end was cut by 8 bases, the J end by 4 bases, with 13 bases between. The CDR3 length is 12 residues. The CDR3 protein is CSTGEVSDTQYF. The CDR3, as DNA: TGCAGTACCGGAGAGGTGTCAGATACGCAGTATTTT.

The gene calls are TRBV20-1 and TRBJ2-3; weak D call: TRBD2 (7 bases). V lost 5 bases and J lost 11, with 14 bases in between. Germline CDR1 DFQATT, CDR2 SNEGSKA (reference sequence). The CDR3 has 11 residues. The CDR3 DNA reads TGCAGTGCTTGGGGGGGCGGTGAGCAGTATTTT. Translated, it gives CSAWGGGEQYF.

This clonotype has at least ten counts. The V call is TRBV12-5, the J call TRBJ2-2, with D uncertain. With 4 bases removed from V and 2 bases from J, the gap between germline ends came to 11 bases. CDR1 and CDR2 (germline): LGHNT, FRNRAP. The CDR3 covers 15 residues. CDR3 bases: TGTGCTAGTGGTTCCCAAAGAGATAACACCGGGGAGCTGTTTTTT. Its translation: CASGSQRDNTGELFF.

This chain uses TRBV5-1 with TRBJ1-2; D is unclear. V shed 7 bases and J shed 7 bases, with 11 bases lying between them. The germline gives CDR1 SGHRS, CDR2 YFSETQ. CDR3 size: 11 residues. This CDR3 is CASGDSPGYTF. Here the CDR3 DNA reads TGCGCCAGCGGGGATTCTCCTGGCTACACCTTC.

This chain uses TRBV9 with TRBJ2-1; 11 bases line up with TRBD2. This CDR3 has 17 residues. Germline V gene lookup returns CDR1 SGDLS and CDR2 YYNGEE. V lost 2 bases, J lost 5 bases, and 9 bases stayed unmatched. In nucleotides, the CDR3 is TGTGCCAGCAGCGTCCGGACTAGCGGGCCAAACGACAATGAGCAGTTCTTC. Translated, it gives CASSVRTSGPNDNEQFF.

J is TRBJ2-7 and V is TRBV19, with TRBD1 matching 8 bases. The CDR3 extends over 14 amino acids. Losses at the gene ends were 6 bases for V and 2 bases for J; bases not matched to a gene: 6. In germline, CDR1 is LNHDA, CDR2 SQIVND (reference sequence). Here the CDR3 reads CASSRDRSTYEQYF. CDR3 DNA: TGTGCCAGTAGCCGGGACAGGAGCACCTACGAGCAGTACTTC.

This clonotype occurred a few times. This chain links TRBV10-3 with TRBJ2-7, with 10 bases lining up with TRBD1. Germline assignment: CDR1 ENHRY and CDR2 SYGVKD. CDR3 length equals 14 residues. V lost 10 bases and J lost 3; bases outside the gene matches: 9. Here the CDR3 reads CASSWDRGGYEQYF. In nucleotides, the CDR3 is TGTGCCAGCAGCTGGGACAGGGGCGGCTACGAGCAGTACTTC.

The rearrangement links TRBV10-3 to TRBJ2-7, with D unresolved. Germline values: CDR1 ENHRY, CDR2 SYGVKD. The V end lost 2 bases, the J end lost 2 bases, and 10 bases lay between the germline ends. CDR3 length: 14 amino acids. As DNA, the CDR3 is TGTGCCATCAGTGAGCGGACGGCAACCTACGAGCAGTACTTC. Encoded protein: CAISERTATYEQYF.

The V call is TRBV7-9, the J call TRBJ1-4; the D gene is possibly TRBD1 (5 bases). The V and J ends lost 1 base and 6 bases respectively, with 15 bases between them. CDR3 length: 16 amino acids. Germline lookup yields CDR1 SEHNR and CDR2 FQNEAQ (reference sequence). The CDR3 coding sequence is TGTGCCAGCAGCTTAGTGCCAGGGCAGGGTGATGAAAAACTGTTTTTT. It yields the protein CASSLVPGQGDEKLFF.

The chain employs TRBV5-5 and TRBJ2-7; 11 nucleotides align to TRBD1. Germline lookup yields CDR1 SGHKS and CDR2 YYEKEE (reference sequence). This CDR3 region has 17 residues. V was clipped by 1 base and J by 5 bases; unmatched bases: 11. CDR3 in amino acids: CASSLFDGQGAMHEQYF. DNA for the CDR3: TGTGCCAGCAGCTTGTTCGATGGACAGGGGGCGATGCACGAGCAGTACTTC.

V is TRBV6-1 and J is TRBJ2-5; D is unresolved. V was clipped by 1 base and J by 9 bases, with 9 bases between them. The CDR3 is 12 amino acids. Per germline, CDR1 MNHNS and CDR2 SASEGT. For the CDR3, the DNA is TGTGCCAGCAGTGAAGACAATCAGCCCCAGTACTTC. Translated, it gives CASSEDNQPQYF.

The V and J genes are TRBV12-5 and TRBJ2-7; TRBD1 might be the D (6 bases). With 6 bases removed from V and 0 bases from J, the gap between germline ends came to 12 bases. The germline V gene encodes CDR1 LGHNT and CDR2 FRNRAP. CDR3 length: 14 amino acids. CDR3 loop: CASGSRGSSYEQYF. As DNA, the CDR3 is TGTGCTAGTGGCTCCAGGGGTAGCTCCTACGAGCAGTACTTC.

The chain combines TRBV19 with TRBJ2-3; TRBD1 is a possible D gene (5 bases). Trimming took off 1 base at V and 2 bases at J, with 10 bases between the two ends. The germline V gene has CDR1 LNHDA and CDR2 SQIVND (reference sequence). The CDR3 runs 15 residues. The CDR3 is CASSIARGNTDTQYF. The CDR3 DNA reads TGTGCCAGTAGTATAGCTAGGGGTAACACAGATACGCAGTATTTT.

This clonotype has at least ten counts. V is TRBV4-1 and J is TRBJ2-5, with 13 bases lining up with TRBD2. V lost 0 bases to trimming and J lost 4 bases; unmatched junction nucleotides: 11. The CDR3 runs to 19 residues. Looked up from germline, CDR1 is MGHRA and CDR2 is YSYEKL. This CDR3 reads CASSQDSRLAGGNGETQYF. CDR3 DNA sequence: TGCGCCAGCAGCCAAGATAGCAGACTAGCGGGGGGAAATGGAGAGACCCAGTACTTC.

The CDR3 is CASSLELVTGVIYEQYF. The CDR3, as DNA: TGTGCCAGCAGCTTAGAGCTCGTGACAGGGGTGATCTACGAGCAGTACTTC. The rearrangement links TRBV7-2 to TRBJ2-7, with 8 bases identical to TRBD1. The germline gives CDR1 SGHTA, CDR2 FQGNSA. This CDR3 is 17 amino acids long. Trimming at V came to 1 base and at J to 3 bases, leaving 11 bases not matched to a gene.

The V call is TRBV6-1, the J call TRBJ2-7, with 10 bases matching TRBD2. This CDR3 has 15 amino acids. Trimming at V came to 5 bases and at J to 2 bases, leaving 6 bases not matched to a gene. Germline CDR1 MNHNS, CDR2 SASEGT. The CDR3 coding sequence is TGTGCCAGCAGTTTAATACTAGCGGGAACCTACGAGCAGTACTTC. This translates into CASSLILAGTYEQYF.

V is TRBV19 and J is TRBJ1-6; 7 bases map to TRBD1. The V gene's germline CDR1 is LNHDA and CDR2 SQIVND (reference sequence). The CDR3 runs to 15 residues. V was clipped by 8 bases and J by 6 bases; unmatched bases: 10. Written as DNA, the CDR3 is TGTGCCAGTTGCCCTGACACAGGGGTTAATTCACCCCTCCACTTT. Encoded protein: CASCPDTGVNSPLHF.

V gene TRBV9 combines with J gene TRBJ1-4; 7 nucleotides agree with TRBD1. The CDR3 loop spans 17 amino acids. V dropped 5 bases and J dropped 8; count of bases not matched to a gene: 18. The germline CDR1 and CDR2 sequences are SGDLS and YYNGEE. CDR3 coding DNA: TGTGCCAGCAGTGGTGGACAGGTGGGGGGGCTTTGGGAAAAACTGTTTTTT. Translated, it gives CASSGGQVGGLWEKLFF.

This clonotype appeared a single time. For the CDR3, the DNA is TGTGCCATCAGTCGTGGTCCCCGGGTCCCCCAAGAGACCCAGTACTTC. It yields the protein CAISRGPRVPQETQYF. V usage is TRBV10-3 and J usage is TRBJ2-5; D unclear. The CDR3 is 16 amino acids. Trimming left V 5 bases short and J 1 base short, with 17 bases between. Per germline, CDR1 ENHRY and CDR2 SYGVKD.

The chain carries TRBV29-1 and TRBJ2-7, with D possibly being TRBD1 or TRBD2 (5 bases each). V was cut by 7 bases and J by 6 bases, with 19 bases left in between. The CDR3 consists of 13 residues. Germline V gives CDR1 SQVTM, CDR2 ANQGSEA. This chain's CDR3 is CSADFGALGEQYF. CDR3 nucleotide sequence: TGCAGCGCCGACTTCGGGGCGTTGGGCGAGCAGTACTTC.

V is TRBV29-1 and J is TRBJ1-2; the D is unclear. The germline gives CDR1 SQVTM, CDR2 ANQGSEA. There are 11 residues in the CDR3. V lost 4 bases, J lost 8 bases, and 11 bases lay in between. In nucleotides, the CDR3 is TGCAGCGTTGGTGGGTCTGGGGGCTACACCTTC. It translates to CSVGGSGGYTF.